These 32 T cell receptor beta chains originate from one sample sequenced in a study of cytomegalovirus exposure and HLA in healthy donors (dated 2017 in TCRdb). Libraries were built with the immunoSEQ multiplex PCR assay. For the multiplex PCR, a mixture combining 60 forward primers for TCR Vbeta segments and 13 reverse primers for TCR Jbeta segments was used. Imported from immuneACCESS, the table was reduced by TCRdb to in-frame sequences with V and J called. These copies leave out some clones; in studies compared against another copy, an unresolved V gene accounts for under half, and the cause of the remainder is not known. This sample is represented by about 200,000 clones; roughly 84% of them were singletons. The ten largest clones represent around 1.7% of the sample. Sequenced input: PBMCs. The receptors were sampled from a man aged 50 to 60 in good health and CMV-seronegative.

The rearrangement uses TRBV6-5 and TRBJ1-1, with D maybe TRBD1 (5 bases). Germline-derived CDR1 and CDR2 are MNHEY and SVGAGI. The CDR3 runs 14 residues. The V end lost 8 bases, the J end lost 6 bases, and 19 bases lay between the germline ends. The CDR3 loop reads CASVRAGGVSEAFF. For the CDR3, the DNA is TGTGCCAGCGTACGCGCGGGGGGGGTCTCTGAAGCTTTCTTT.

The chain links TRBV5-1 to TRBJ2-7; no reliable D call. Trimming shortened V by 0 bases and J by 3 bases, and 13 bases separated the two germline ends. The germline V gene has CDR1 SGHRS and CDR2 YFSETQ. This CDR3 has 15 amino acids. The CDR3 nucleotides read TGCGCCAGCAGCTTGGGATCAGGCTTTGGCTACGAGCAGTACTTC. This translates into CASSLGSGFGYEQYF.

This clone occurred a few times. This chain joins TRBV7-9 and TRBJ2-1; maybe TRBD2 (5 bases). CDR3 size: 11 residues. Germline CDR1 SEHNR, CDR2 FQNEAQ (reference sequence). Trimming left V 5 bases short and J 9 bases short, with 8 bases between. CDR3 bases: TGTGCCAGCAGCCACCGGGGTGAGCAGTTCTTC. It translates to CASSHRGEQFF.

This clone has a handful of counts. The rearrangement joins TRBV19 to TRBJ2-2; the D gene is possibly TRBD2 (5 bases). V was pared by 4 bases and J by 8 bases, with 8 bases between. The germline gives CDR1 LNHDA, CDR2 SQIVND (reference sequence). This CDR3 spans 12 amino acids. CDR3 sequence reads: CASSRGRGELFF. CDR3 bases: TGTGCCAGTAGTAGAGGGCGAGGGGAGCTGTTTTTT.

The CDR3 DNA sequence: TGTGCCTGGGGATCCGGGACAGGGTGGGAGCAGTACTTC. Translating gives CAWGSGTGWEQYF. The V and J genes are TRBV30 and TRBJ2-5; 9 nucleotides align to TRBD1. V lost 5 bases to trimming and J lost 11 bases; unmatched junction nucleotides: 12. The CDR3 consists of 13 residues. From germline, CDR1 is GTSNPN and CDR2 SVGIG (reference sequence).

J is TRBJ2-7 and V is TRBV6-5; 11 bases map to TRBD1. The CDR3 sequence is 14 residues long. J lost 6 bases, V lost 6 bases, and 7 bases had no gene match. Germline CDR1 reads MNHEY; CDR2 reads SVGAGI. The CDR3 is CASREDRGHREQYF. The CDR3 nucleotides read TGTGCCAGCAGGGAGGACAGGGGGCACCGCGAGCAGTACTTC.

V and J are TRBV28 and TRBJ1-1, with 8 positions matching TRBD1. This CDR3 contains 15 residues. The ends lost 6 bases at V and 1 base at J; junction bases unmatched: 7. Germline CDR1 and CDR2: MDHEN and SYDVKM. CDR3 DNA: TGTGCCAGCAGCCGTCCCGGGACAGGGAACACTGAAGCTTTCTTT. Amino acid sequence: CASSRPGTGNTEAFF.

This clone was observed a few times. The chain links TRBV5-4 to TRBJ2-2, with 7 bases matching TRBD1. The CDR3 extends over 16 amino acids. The trim removed 5 bases at V and 1 base at J, leaving 8 bases unmatched. Germline lookup yields CDR1 SGHNT and CDR2 YYREEE (reference sequence). The CDR3 nucleotides read TGTGCCAGCAGGAAGGGACAGCCCCAGAACACCGGGGAGCTGTTTTTT. This sequence encodes CASRKGQPQNTGELFF.

V gene TRBV28 combines with J gene TRBJ2-5, with D possibly being TRBD2 (5 bases). Germline CDR1 and CDR2: MDHEN and SYDVKM. CDR3 size: 15 residues. V gave up 2 bases and J gave up 0 bases, with 10 bases separating them. This CDR3 reads CASSLEGPYQETQYF. The CDR3 DNA follows: TGTGCCAGCAGTTTAGAGGGCCCGTACCAAGAGACCCAGTACTTC. The whole variable domain, remainder taken from reference TRBV28 and TRBJ2-5, is DVKVTQSSRYLVKRTGEKVFLECVQDMDHENMFWYRQDPGLGLRLIYFSYDVKMKEKGDIPEGYSVSREKKERFSLILESASTNQTSMYLCASSLEGPYQETQYFGPGTRLLVL.

In regard to this clone: This specimen includes other DNA sequences encoding the same CDR3. The chain recombines TRBV6-1 with TRBJ1-5, with D uncertain. In germline, CDR1 is MNHNS, CDR2 SASEGT. The V end was cut by 4 bases, the J end by 0 bases, with 7 bases between. CDR3 size: 14 residues. The CDR3 protein is CASSAGISNQPQHF. In nucleotides, the CDR3 is TGTGCCAGCAGTGCCGGGATTAGCAATCAGCCCCAGCATTTT.

The rearrangement links TRBV6-5 to TRBJ1-2, with D perhaps matching TRBD1 (5 bases). The V and J ends lost 2 bases and 1 base respectively, with 8 bases between them. The CDR3 length is 14 residues. Germline lookup yields CDR1 MNHEY and CDR2 SVGAGI. The CDR3 sequence: CASSYVGGNYGYTF. In DNA form, the CDR3 reads TGTGCCAGCAGTTACGTGGGGGGTAACTATGGCTACACCTTC.

The chain uses TRBV30 and TRBJ2-3; possible D gene TRBD1, 5 bases. This CDR3 has 14 residues. The V and J ends lost 1 base and 3 bases respectively, with 11 bases between them. CDR1 and CDR2 (germline): GTSNPN, SVGIG (reference sequence). CDR3 sequence reads: CAWSAITGTDTQYF. The CDR3 bases are TGTGCCTGGAGTGCTATCACAGGAACAGATACGCAGTATTTT.

The chain joins TRBV6-1 to TRBJ1-2; no clear D gene. The V gene lost 6 bases and the J gene lost 4 bases, with 9 bases spanning the gap. This CDR3 is 12 amino acids long. CDR1 is MNHNS and CDR2 is SASEGT in the germline V gene. The CDR3 loop is CASSEEFYGYTF. The CDR3 DNA sequence: TGTGCCAGCAGCGAGGAATTCTATGGCTACACCTTC.

The chain links TRBV19 to TRBJ2-7, with D perhaps matching TRBD1 (6 bases). Germline CDR1 and CDR2: LNHDA and SQIVND (reference sequence). The CDR3 loop spans 15 amino acids. V lost 7 bases to trimming and J lost 0 bases, with 16 bases between them. The CDR3 nucleotides read TGTGCCAGTAACTCCGCAGGGGTCTCCTCCTACGAGCAGTACTTC. It is translated as CASNSAGVSSYEQYF.

The V and J genes are TRBV7-9 and TRBJ2-1; 16 bases are shared with TRBD2. In germline, CDR1 is SEHNR, CDR2 FQNEAQ (reference sequence). Trimming removed 5 bases from V and 8 bases from J; junction bases left unmatched: 6. This CDR3 has 16 residues. The CDR3 here is CASSPGTSGRADEQFF. DNA of the CDR3: TGTGCCAGCAGCCCCGGGACTAGCGGGAGGGCCGATGAGCAGTTCTTC.

The CDR3 sequence is CASTPGGSGGDIQYF. In DNA form, the CDR3 reads TGTGCCAGCACCCCCGGGGGAAGCGGGGGGGACATTCAGTACTTC. The J gene is TRBJ2-4, the V gene TRBV28, with TRBD2 matching 10 bases. From germline, CDR1 is MDHEN and CDR2 SYDVKM. V lost 7 bases, J lost 8 bases, and 11 bases stayed unmatched. This CDR3 contains 15 residues.

This chain joins TRBV5-1 and TRBJ2-2, with 7 bases identical to TRBD1. CDR1 is SGHRS, CDR2 YFSETQ, per germline. The V gene end was trimmed by 4 bases and the J gene end by 7 bases; junction bases not matched to a gene: 13. This CDR3 spans 16 amino acids. The chain's CDR3 is CASSRRQGDASGELFF. The CDR3 DNA is TGCGCCAGCAGCCGGAGACAGGGTGATGCCAGCGGGGAGCTGTTTTTT.

This clone was observed a handful of times. The chain uses TRBV14 and TRBJ2-1, with TRBD1 identical over 10 bases. This CDR3 is built from 18 residues. With V trimmed by 0 bases and J by 3 bases, 8 bases remained unmatched. Germline values: CDR1 SGHDN, CDR2 FVKESK. The CDR3 here is CASSQDRPGQGGYNEQFF. The DNA for the CDR3 is TGTGCCAGCAGCCAAGATCGCCCTGGACAGGGGGGCTACAATGAGCAGTTCTTC.

The V and J genes are TRBV4-1 and TRBJ2-1; D not resolved. There are 13 residues in the CDR3. V dropped 0 bases and J dropped 9 bases, with 9 bases sitting between them. CDR1 MGHRA and CDR2 YSYEKL come from the germline V gene. The chain's CDR3 is CASSQDRGVEQFF. The CDR3 DNA reads as TGCGCCAGCAGCCAAGATCGAGGAGTTGAGCAGTTCTTC.

V usage is TRBV28 and J usage is TRBJ1-2; D unresolved. Trimming left V 2 bases short and J 4 bases short, with 11 bases between. The CDR3 totals 14 residues. Germline V gives CDR1 MDHEN, CDR2 SYDVKM. The CDR3 loop reads CASSLAGSIYGYTF. The CDR3 DNA reads TGTGCCAGCAGTTTAGCGGGCAGTATCTATGGCTACACCTTC.

The J gene is TRBJ2-7, the V gene TRBV5-8; 7 bases agree with TRBD1. The CDR3 runs to 16 residues. Germline trimming cut 4 bases from V and 2 bases from J; bases unmatched to any gene: 12. Per the germline V gene, CDR1 is SGHTS and CDR2 is YDEGEE. The CDR3 loop reads CASSPYRGQATYEQYF. DNA for the CDR3: TGTGCCAGCAGCCCATACAGGGGTCAGGCAACCTACGAGCAGTACTTC.

The chain carries TRBV4-1 and TRBJ2-5; 8 positions agree with TRBD1. The DNA end lines up better with TRBJ2-7; the J call may be wrong. This CDR3 is 15 amino acids long. Germline values: CDR1 MGHRA, CDR2 YSYEKL. The CDR3 DNA follows: TGCGCCAGCAGCCCAGGACAGGGCAAGTCTTACGAGCAGTACTTC. Protein product: CASSPGQGKSYEQYF.

The chain has TRBV6-5 and TRBJ1-2; possibly TRBD1 for D (6 bases). Germline lookup yields CDR1 MNHEY and CDR2 SVGAGI. V lost 0 bases and J lost 8, with 16 bases in between. The CDR3 is 15 amino acids. The CDR3 region is CASSYSKRGSGGYTF. DNA of the CDR3: TGTGCCAGCAGTTACTCGAAAAGGGGGTCGGGAGGCTACACCTTC.

This CDR3 is CASSPGSSSYEQYF. CDR3 nucleotide sequence: TGTGCCAGCAGCCCGGGATCAAGCTCCTACGAGCAGTACTTC. The chain has TRBV4-2 and TRBJ2-7; tentatively, D is TRBD2 (5 bases). The V gene lost 4 bases and the J gene lost 0 bases, with 10 bases spanning the gap. CDR3 length equals 14 residues. Germline lookup yields CDR1 LGHNA and CDR2 YNFKEQ.

The chain has TRBV9 and TRBJ2-7; a weak D match, TRBD2 (6 bases). The CDR3 runs 15 residues. Germline V gene lookup returns CDR1 SGDLS and CDR2 YYNGEE. V was shortened by 4 bases and J by 5 bases, with 19 bases between the two germline ends. CDR3 sequence (DNA): TGTGCCAGCAGCTCTCTCAGCGGAGGAGGGAACGAGCAGTACTTC. Translated, it gives CASSSLSGGGNEQYF.

Remarks on this clone: At the DNA level, this CDR3 is encoded by other sequences in the same sample as well. V and J are TRBV27 and TRBJ2-7; 9 nucleotides line up with TRBD1. The CDR3 runs to 13 residues. From germline, CDR1 is MNHEY and CDR2 SMNVEV (reference sequence). With 6 bases clipped from V and 2 bases from J, the junction kept 2 bases outside the gene matches. The CDR3 DNA reads TGTGCCAGCAGAAGACAGGGGGCCTACGAGCAGTACTTC. Protein: CASRRQGAYEQYF.

For this clone: At the DNA level, this CDR3 is encoded by other sequences in the same sample as well. This chain links TRBV2 with TRBJ2-3, with D perhaps matching TRBD1 (5 bases). The germline V and J ends were trimmed by 7 bases and 2 bases, with 19 bases remaining between them. This CDR3 spans 16 amino acids. From germline, CDR1 is SNHLY and CDR2 FYNNEI. The CDR3 sequence is CASTLLDTTLTDTQYF. DNA for the CDR3: TGTGCCAGCACCCTTCTGGACACGACCCTCACAGATACGCAGTATTTT.

In its sample, this clone was seen a few times. This sequence joins TRBV6-5 and TRBJ1-2; D ambiguous. The V gene lost 0 bases and the J gene lost 0 bases, with 8 bases spanning the gap. Germline V CDR1 and CDR2: MNHEY, SVGAGI. The CDR3 length is 15 residues. CDR3 amino acids: CASSYSGNSNYGYTF. The CDR3 DNA follows: TGTGCCAGCAGTTACTCTGGCAATTCTAACTATGGCTACACCTTC.

This clone was picked up a small number of times. The chain is built from TRBV19 and TRBJ1-2; 7 nucleotides align to TRBD1. J was trimmed by 1 base and V by 7 bases; bases with no gene match: 6. Germline CDR1 LNHDA, CDR2 SQIVND (reference sequence). The CDR3 spans 14 residues. Written as DNA, the CDR3 is TGTGCCAGTAAACACAGGGGCCTTAACTATGGCTACACCTTC. This translates into CASKHRGLNYGYTF.

The chain recombines TRBV29-1 with TRBJ2-3; 8 nucleotides line up with TRBD1. Germline assignment: CDR1 SQVTM and CDR2 ANQGSEA. This CDR3 has 12 residues. V lost 7 bases and J lost 6; bases outside the gene matches: 6. For the CDR3, the DNA is TGCAGCGCCGGACAGGGAGGTGATACGCAGTATTTT. Encoded protein: CSAGQGGDTQYF.

The chain combines TRBV10-3 with TRBJ2-7; D is ambiguous. This CDR3 is built from 13 residues. The germline gives CDR1 ENHRY, CDR2 SYGVKD. Trimming cost V 2 bases and J 5 bases, with 10 bases left between them. The CDR3 loop is CAISEAGVDEQYF. The CDR3 DNA sequence: TGTGCCATCAGTGAGGCAGGTGTCGACGAGCAGTACTTC.

The CDR3 region has the DNA TGCGCCAGCAGCTTGGCGGGAGCACGGCAAGAGACCCAGTACTTC. Translated: CASSLAGARQETQYF. The chain is built from TRBV5-1 and TRBJ2-5; D might be TRBD2 (6 bases). Trimming removed 0 bases from V and 2 bases from J, with 11 bases in between. The germline V gene has CDR1 SGHRS and CDR2 YFSETQ. The CDR3 covers 15 residues.